The 18 T cell receptor beta chains reported below all come from one sample, sequenced in a study of blood T cell repertoires in COVID-19. Libraries were prepared by immunoSEQ multiplex PCR; TCRdb keeps only in-frame clonotypes and omits some of them. The sample yields around 56,000 clones, less than 75% seen once. The sequenced sample was peripheral blood. The receptors stem from a woman between 70 and 85 years old with acute or convalescent COVID-19.

The gene calls are TRBV11-2 and TRBJ1-4, with 8 bases lining up with TRBD1. The CDR3 sequence is 13 residues long. Germline-derived CDR1 and CDR2 are SGHAT and FQNNGV. The V segment lost 4 bases and the J segment 11 bases; nucleotides outside the gene matches: 6. CDR3 residues: CASSYSGGVKLFF. CDR3 nucleotides: TGTGCCAGCAGCTACTCAGGGGGCGTGAAACTGTTTTTT.

The chain has TRBV19 and TRBJ2-2; D not resolved. Germline V gene data show CDR1 as LNHDA and CDR2 as SQIVND (reference sequence). This CDR3 comprises 14 residues. V shed 7 bases and J shed 2 bases, with 11 bases lying between them. The CDR3: CASNWQANTGELFF. In DNA, the CDR3 is TGTGCCAGTAATTGGCAGGCCAACACCGGGGAGCTGTTTTTT. The complete variable domain, with remaining parts taken from reference TRBV19 and TRBJ2-2, reads DGGITQSPKYLFRKEGQNVTLSCEQNLNHDAMYWYRQDPGQGLRLIYYSQIVNDFQKGDIAEGYSVSREKKESFPLTVTSAQKNPTAFYLCASNWQANTGELFFGEGSRLTVL.

The CDR3 here is CASSLTGAGEQYV. The CDR3 region has the DNA TGTGCCAGCAGCCTCACAGGGGCGGGAGAGCAGTACGTC. V is TRBV9 and J is TRBJ2-7; possible D gene TRBD1, 7 bases. This CDR3 contains 13 residues. In germline, CDR1 is SGDLS, CDR2 YYNGEE. Trimming took off 4 bases at V and 7 bases at J, with 15 bases between the two ends.

The chain couples TRBV4-1 to TRBJ2-5, with D unresolved. The CDR3 length is 12 residues. The ends were cut back, 1 base at V and 7 bases at J, with 7 bases in the middle. Germline CDR1 MGHRA, CDR2 YSYEKL. The CDR3 bases are TGCGCCAGCAGCCAAGGAACTGCGACCCAGTACTTC. Encoded protein: CASSQGTATQYF.

The rearrangement links TRBV24-1 to TRBJ2-3, with TRBD2 identical over 15 bases. From germline, CDR1 is KGHDR and CDR2 SFDVKD. V was pared by 3 bases and J by 4 bases, with 1 base of the junction left unmatched. This CDR3 spans 16 amino acids. CDR3: CATSDRTSGGADTQYF. The CDR3 DNA is TGTGCCACCAGTGATCGGACTAGCGGGGGGGCAGATACGCAGTATTTT.

In this sample, this clone turned up a few times. The chain links TRBV19 to TRBJ1-1; maybe TRBD1 (5 bases). Germline CDR1 and CDR2: LNHDA and SQIVND (reference sequence). The CDR3 runs to 14 residues. V lost 3 bases to trimming and J lost 0 bases, with 8 bases between them. The DNA of the CDR3 is TGTGCCAGTAGTATCGGGGGGATGAACACTGAAGCTTTCTTT. Its protein is CASSIGGMNTEAFF.

V is TRBV5-5 and J is TRBJ1-3; TRBD1 agrees at 12 bases. The CDR3 loop spans 17 amino acids. V trimming: 4 bases; J trimming: 4 bases; junction bases outside the gene matches: 9. CDR1 is SGHKS and CDR2 is YYEKEE in the germline V gene (reference sequence). CDR3 sequence reads: CASSPAPGQGAGNTIYF. DNA for the CDR3: TGTGCCAGCAGCCCTGCCCCGGGACAGGGGGCGGGAAACACCATATATTTT.

J is TRBJ1-2 and V is TRBV4-1; D gene unclear. Trimming pared 4 bases from V and 0 bases from J, leaving 9 bases between. Germline assignment: CDR1 MGHRA and CDR2 YSYEKL. This CDR3 comprises 14 residues. CDR3 protein: CASSRDNSNYGYTF. CDR3 nucleotide sequence: TGCGCCAGCAGCCGAGATAACTCTAACTATGGCTACACCTTC.

The sample holds one count of this clone. The rearrangement joins TRBV6-1 to TRBJ1-4; D gene uncertain. The germline CDR1 and CDR2 sequences are MNHNS and SASEGT. The CDR3 runs 16 residues. V lost 2 bases and J lost 7, with 17 bases in between. This CDR3 reads CASSEFVGQLAEKLFF. CDR3 nucleotides: TGTGCCAGCAGTGAATTTGTCGGGCAGCTAGCTGAAAAACTGTTTTTT.

The V and J genes are TRBV6-4 and TRBJ1-2; TRBD1 is a possible D gene (6 bases). This CDR3 region has 14 residues. V was cut by 6 bases and J by 6 bases, with 17 bases left in between. CDR1 and CDR2 from the germline V gene are MRHNA and SNTAGT. The CDR3 region is CASSVSPGVDGYTF. The DNA of the CDR3 is TGTGCCAGCAGCGTTTCCCCAGGGGTGGATGGCTACACCTTC.

V and J are TRBV2 and TRBJ1-2; 9 bases agree with TRBD1. Germline V gives CDR1 SNHLY, CDR2 FYNNEI. The CDR3 length is 15 residues. The junction had 4 bases not matched to a gene; V was cut back by 1 base and J by 4 bases. The CDR3 region has the DNA TGTGCCAGCAGTGAAGGGGACAGGGCCATCTATGGCTACACCTTC. Protein product: CASSEGDRAIYGYTF.

Note on this clone: Other DNA sequences of this sample code for an identical CDR3. The chain carries TRBV18 and TRBJ2-3; D may be TRBD2 (5 bases). The CDR3 loop spans 15 amino acids. Trimming removed 3 bases from V and 3 bases from J, with 13 bases in between. Germline CDR1 is KGHSH and CDR2 is LQKENI. Here the CDR3 DNA reads TGTGCCAGCTCACCGACGGGAACAGAGACAGATACGCAGTATTTT. Amino acid sequence: CASSPTGTETDTQYF.

This chain connects TRBV14 to TRBJ1-1; weak D call: TRBD1 (5 bases). Trimming took 2 bases from V and 1 from J, leaving 5 bases between them. CDR3 length: 13 amino acids. CDR1 and CDR2 from the germline V gene are SGHDN and FVKESK. CDR3 DNA: TGTGCCAGCAGCCAACAGGGGAACACTGAAGCTTTCTTT. Its translation: CASSQQGNTEAFF.

CDR3 coding DNA: TGTGCCAGCAGCTTGGCAGGGCTACTAAACTATGGCTACACCTTC. It specifies CASSLAGLLNYGYTF. The J gene is TRBJ1-2, the V gene TRBV5-4; tentatively, D is TRBD1 (5 bases). The CDR3 consists of 15 residues. CDR1 and CDR2 (germline): SGHNT, YYREEE (reference sequence). Trimming shortened V by 0 bases and J by 2 bases, and 11 bases separated the two germline ends.

The chain couples TRBV30 to TRBJ1-1, with no clear D. V dropped 7 bases and J dropped 8 bases, with 14 bases sitting between them. Germline V gives CDR1 GTSNPN, CDR2 SVGIG (reference sequence). The CDR3 has 11 amino acids. The CDR3 loop reads CASRFVAEAFF. CDR3 nucleotides: TGTGCCTCCCGGTTTGTTGCGGAAGCTTTCTTT.

This chain joins TRBV7-9 and TRBJ1-5, with 9 bases aligning to TRBD1. Trimming removed 5 bases from V and 6 bases from J; junction bases left unmatched: 5. The CDR3 runs 14 residues. The germline CDR1 and CDR2 sequences are SEHNR and FQNEAQ (reference sequence). CDR3 DNA: TGTGCCAGCAGCCCGCAGACAGGGGGTCAGCCCCAGCATTTT. Its translation: CASSPQTGGQPQHF.

This chain uses TRBV10-3 with TRBJ2-5, with 10 bases matching TRBD2. The CDR3 runs to 17 residues. CDR1 is ENHRY, CDR2 SYGVKD, per germline. Trimming at V came to 8 bases and at J to 3 bases, leaving 15 bases not matched to a gene. CDR3 DNA: TGTGCCATCGGCGATACCTCTAGCGGGGGTTTCAAAGAGACCCAGTACTTC. It codes for CAIGDTSSGGFKETQYF.

The chain links TRBV5-6 to TRBJ2-1, with D possibly being TRBD1 (6 bases). Germline assignment: CDR1 SGHDT and CDR2 YYEEEE. The CDR3 is 15 amino acids. V gave up 2 bases and J gave up 0 bases, with 9 bases separating them. The CDR3 loop is CASSFTGSSYNEQFF. As DNA, the CDR3 is TGTGCCAGCAGCTTTACAGGGAGCTCCTACAATGAGCAGTTCTTC.